The rows below give T cell receptor beta chains drawn from one sample of a study of graft-versus-host responses after intestinal transplantation. Clones were read by immunoSEQ multiplex PCR, and TCRdb kept only the in-frame ones, dropping some. The profile shows roughly 62,000 clones, around 90% of them singletons. This specimen was PBMCs, taken roughly 120 days after intestinal transplantation. The receptors here all came from a human patient who received an intestinal transplant, so some T cells may come from the graft donor. Both conserved end residues are part of each CDR3. The D gene is left open where the match is weak. Size is omitted from some rows. Given values are once, few, many or a class for expanded clones.

d_call cdr3_length j_call v_call clone_size cdr3_nt cdr3_aa
TRBD2 16 TRBJ2-7 TRBV27 . TGTGCCAGCAGCCCCCGGCTAGCGGGAGCCCCCTACGAGCAGTACTTC CASSPRLAGAPYEQYF
. 13 TRBJ2-2 TRBV5-1 . TGCGCCAGCAGCGCTATGAGCACCGGGGAGCTGTTTTTT CASSAMSTGELFF
. 13 TRBJ2-7 TRBV12-5 . TGTGCTAGTGCCCTTGACAGGTACTACGAGCAGTACTTC CASALDRYYEQYF
. 14 TRBJ1-1 TRBV4-1 . TGTGCCAGCAGCCACGTAGGGGAAAACACTGAAGCTTTCTTT CASSHVGENTEAFF
. 12 TRBJ2-1 TRBV12-5 . TGTGCTAGTGGTTTGGCACCCAGTGAGCAGTTCTTC CASGLAPSEQFF
TRBD1 15 TRBJ1-6 TRBV27 . TGTGCCAGCAGTTACAGGGGGGCCCCGGTTTCACCCCTCCACTTT CASSYRGAPVSPLHF
. 12 TRBJ2-3 TRBV7-9 . TGTGCCAGCAGCCTAGGACCAGATACGCAGTATTTT CASSLGPDTQYF
. 15 TRBJ2-1 TRBV4-1 . TGCGCCAGCAGCCAAGATAGAAGCGGTTGGGATGAGCAGTTCTTC CASSQDRSGWDEQFF
. 14 TRBJ2-1 TRBV7-6 . TGTGCCAGCAGCTTAGACTACGGGGACAATGAGCAGTTCTTC CASSLDYGDNEQFF
. 14 TRBJ1-2 TRBV5-4 once TGTGCCAGCAAAAACATAGGAAATAACTATGGCTACACCTTC CASKNIGNNYGYTF
TRBD1 12 TRBJ2-1 TRBV5-4 . TGTGCCAGCAGCTGGGACAGGGGTGAGCAGTTCTTC CASSWDRGEQFF
. 15 TRBJ2-2 TRBV6-6 few TGTGCCAGCAGTTACTCCGCTGCTCCGACCGGGGAGCTGTTTTTT CASSYSAAPTGELFF
. 16 TRBJ2-2 TRBV5-6 once TGTGCCAGCAGCTTGGCTCTAGGAAAGGTTACCGGGGAGCTGTTTTTT CASSLALGKVTGELFF
. 14 TRBJ1-1 TRBV28 . TGTGCCAGCAGGGAGCCAGGGTTGAACACTGAAGCTTTCTTT CASREPGLNTEAFF
TRBD1 13 TRBJ1-6 TRBV19 once TGTGCCAGTAGACCCGACAGGGGTTCACCCCTCCACTTT CASRPDRGSPLHF
TRBD1 15 TRBJ2-5 TRBV19 . TGTGCCAGTAGTTCCGGGACAGCATTACAAGAGACCCAGTACTTC CASSSGTALQETQYF
. 13 TRBJ1-1 TRBV7-9 . TGTGCCAGCAGCTTAGTTGGGGAAACTGAAGCTTTCTTT CASSLVGETEAFF
. 15 TRBJ1-5 TRBV11-3 . TGTGCCAGCAGCTCCCCGGGGGCGCCGGATCAGCCCCAGCATTTT CASSSPGAPDQPQHF
. 15 TRBJ2-5 TRBV2 . TGTGCCAGCAGCCACCCGGGAGCACTAAAAGAGACCCAGTACTTC CASSHPGALKETQYF
. 12 TRBJ2-5 TRBV28 . TGTGCCAGCGGCCCAACCGGGGAGACCCAGTACTTC CASGPTGETQYF
. 15 TRBJ2-5 TRBV6-1 . TGTGCCAGCACAGGCCCCGAGAGGGGGTTTTTGGCCCAGTACTTC CASTGPERGFLAQYF
. 14 TRBJ2-1 TRBV5-4 . TGTGCCAGCAGCTTCTCGGGAGCCTTCGATGAGCAGTTCTTC CASSFSGAFDEQFF
TRBD1 13 TRBJ2-5 TRBV28 . TGTGCCAGCACGACAGGGGGCAGGGAGACCCAGTACTTC CASTTGGRETQYF
. 11 TRBJ2-1 TRBV27 once TGTGCCAGCAGTCACATCCATGAGCAGTTCTTC CASSHIHEQFF
. 16 TRBJ2-3 TRBV11-2 . TGTGCCAGCAGCTTTCTGTGGGACTTACGCACAGATACGCAGTATTTT CASSFLWDLRTDTQYF
. 16 TRBJ2-5 TRBV6-5 . TGTGCCAGCAGTTACTCAGGCGTATGGACTTGGGAGACCCAGTACTTC CASSYSGVWTWETQYF
. 15 TRBJ2-6 TRBV9 . TGTGCCAGCAGCGTAGTAGCTTCTGGGGCCAACGTCCTGACTTTC CASSVVASGANVLTF
. 15 TRBJ2-3 TRBV19 . TGTGCCAGTAGTATAACCGGATGGAGCACAGATACGCAGTATTTT CASSITGWSTDTQYF
. 14 TRBJ1-5 TRBV2 . TGTGCCAGCAGCTTGGGGTTCGCTAATCAGCCCCAGCATTTT CASSLGFANQPQHF
. 14 TRBJ1-2 TRBV4-1 . TGCGCCAGCAGCCCCCGGCTGTCGCCGGTGGGCTACACCTTC CASSPRLSPVGYTF
TRBD2 14 TRBJ2-3 TRBV2 . TGTGCCAGCAGTGATGGGGAGGGCGCAGATACGCAGTATTTT CASSDGEGADTQYF
TRBD1 13 TRBJ2-7 TRBV18 . TGTGCCAGCTCACTTACAGGGGCTTACGAGCAGTACTTC CASSLTGAYEQYF
. 14 TRBJ2-7 TRBV7-3 . TGTGCCAGCAGCTTAAGTTACAACTCCTACGAGCAGTACTTC CASSLSYNSYEQYF
TRBD1 16 TRBJ1-5 TRBV5-1 . TGCGCCAGCAGCCCAGGACAGGGCGGACTCAATCAGCCCCAGCATTTT CASSPGQGGLNQPQHF
TRBD1 15 TRBJ1-3 TRBV27 . TGTGCCAGCAGTTTGGACAGGTCCTCTGGAAACACCATATATTTT CASSLDRSSGNTIYF
. 13 TRBJ2-7 TRBV29-1 . TGCAGCGTCAGGTCGGGGCCCAGGGGCGAGCAGTACTTC CSVRSGPRGEQYF
. 13 TRBJ2-7 TRBV29-1 . TGCAGCGTTGCGGGGGGGACAGCCTACGAGCAGTACTTC CSVAGGTAYEQYF
. 19 TRBJ1-6 TRBV4-1 . TGCGCCAGCAGCCAAGTTTTGGGCGGGCCGAGCTCCTATAATTCACCCCTCCACTTT CASSQVLGGPSSYNSPLHF
TRBD1 15 TRBJ1-1 TRBV5-1 once TGCGCCAGCAGCCGGATAGACGCAGGGGGCGTTGAAGCTTTCTTT CASSRIDAGGVEAFF
. 11 TRBJ2-4 TRBV27 . TGTGCCAGCAAGGTAGCAAACATTCAGTACTTC CASKVANIQYF
. 16 TRBJ2-2 TRBV5-1 . TGCGCCAGCAGCTTGGGCCCCTGGACAGTTACCGGGGAGCTGTTTTTT CASSLGPWTVTGELFF
. 14 TRBJ1-2 TRBV11-2 . TGTGCCAGCGGCCTTATCCTGGGCAACTATGGCTACACCTTC CASGLILGNYGYTF
. 13 TRBJ1-5 TRBV19 once TGTGCCAGTAGTGGTATGGGCAATCAGCCCCAGCATTTT CASSGMGNQPQHF
. 16 TRBJ2-2 TRBV5-1 . TGCGCCAGCAGCTTGGCAGGCGCTTCAGGACCCGGGGAGCTGTTTTTT CASSLAGASGPGELFF
. 16 TRBJ2-1 TRBV6-9 . TGTGCCAGCAGTTGGGGTGCTGATGGCTCCTACAATGAGCAGTTCTTC CASSWGADGSYNEQFF
TRBD1 14 TRBJ1-1 TRBV7-8 . TGTGCCAGCGGCTCGGACAGGGAGAACACTGAAGCTTTCTTT CASGSDRENTEAFF
TRBD2 22 TRBJ2-1 TRBV23-1 . TGCGCCAGCAGTCAACCCGGACAGAGGGGGCGGGAGGGCCCCAGCTCCTACAATGAGCAGTTCTTC CASSQPGQRGREGPSSYNEQFF
. 12 TRBJ2-7 TRBV25-1 . TGTGCCAGCAGTTCAGGGAAGGGCGAGCAGTACTTC CASSSGKGEQYF
. 16 TRBJ1-4 TRBV6-4 . TGTGCCAGCAGCAGTCCGGGACTCCCATATAATGAAAAACTGTTTTTT CASSSPGLPYNEKLFF
. 13 TRBJ2-7 TRBV9 . TGTGCCAGCAGCGTAGGGGAAACCTACGAGCAGTACTTC CASSVGETYEQYF
. 12 TRBJ2-7 TRBV7-6 . TGTGCCTCCGAAGATAAGGGCCACGAGCAGTACTTC CASEDKGHEQYF
TRBD2 12 TRBJ2-1 TRBV5-8 . TGTGCCAGCAGGAGGACTAGCTGGGAGCAGTTCTTC CASRRTSWEQFF
. 14 TRBJ2-7 TRBV7-6 . TGTGCCAGCAGCTTATTGGTAGACAGCTACGAGCAGTACTTC CASSLLVDSYEQYF